This TCR beta chain was found in a study of blood T cells in healthy people across ages. The study's findings and limits: Long-lived donors had more naive CD4+ cells and higher diversity than aged donors.

The table lists this clonotype with a few counts. The antigen is undetermined. There are 13 residues in the CDR3. V shed 0 bases and J shed 5 bases, with 6 bases lying between them. Germline assignment: CDR1 MNHNY and CDR2 SVGAGI (reference sequence). For the second PCR, which ran for roughly 7 to 11 cycles, a sample-barcoded 5' primer and a J-beta primer mix were used. All cDNA molecules were each tagged by a template-switch adaptor with 12 random nucleotides. Each CDR3 protein gets one entry after TCRdb re-called the 5' RACE reads with MiXCR. Of 850,000 to 1,000,000 distinct CDR3 sequences in the sample, under 50% were seen once.

The chain couples TRBV6-6 to TRBJ2-3, with D possibly being TRBD1 or TRBD2 (5 bases each). Sequenced material: blood. The TCR sequence derives from a man aged 30 to 39 in good health. The CDR3: CASSYSRGDTQYF. The CDR3 region has the DNA TGTGCCAGCAGTTACTCGAGGGGAGATACGCAGTATTTT.